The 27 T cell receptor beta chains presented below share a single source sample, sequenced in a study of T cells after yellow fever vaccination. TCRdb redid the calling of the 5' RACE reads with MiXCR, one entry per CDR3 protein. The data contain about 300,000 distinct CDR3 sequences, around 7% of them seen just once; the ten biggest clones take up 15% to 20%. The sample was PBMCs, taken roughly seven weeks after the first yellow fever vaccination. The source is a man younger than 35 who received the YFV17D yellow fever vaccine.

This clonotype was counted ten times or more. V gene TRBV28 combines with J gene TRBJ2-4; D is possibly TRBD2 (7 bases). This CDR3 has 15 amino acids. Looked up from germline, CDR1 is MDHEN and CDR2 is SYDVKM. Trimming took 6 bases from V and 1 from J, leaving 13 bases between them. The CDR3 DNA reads TGTGCCAGCAGCTCCCGGGGGGCGGCCAAAAACATTCAGTACTTC. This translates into CASSSRGAAKNIQYF.

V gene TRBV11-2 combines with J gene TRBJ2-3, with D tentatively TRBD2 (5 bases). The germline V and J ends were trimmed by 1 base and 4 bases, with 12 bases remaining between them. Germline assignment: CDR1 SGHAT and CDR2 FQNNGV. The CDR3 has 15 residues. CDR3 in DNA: TGTGCCAGCAGCTTAGTCCGGGGATCGGCAGATACGCAGTATTTT. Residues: CASSLVRGSADTQYF.

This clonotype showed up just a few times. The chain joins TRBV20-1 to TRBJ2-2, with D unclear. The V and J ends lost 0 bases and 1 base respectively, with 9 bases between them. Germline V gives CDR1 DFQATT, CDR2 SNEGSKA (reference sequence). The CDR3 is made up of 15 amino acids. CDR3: CSARDDWGNTGELFF. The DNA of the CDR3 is TGCAGTGCTAGAGATGATTGGGGGAACACCGGGGAGCTGTTTTTT.

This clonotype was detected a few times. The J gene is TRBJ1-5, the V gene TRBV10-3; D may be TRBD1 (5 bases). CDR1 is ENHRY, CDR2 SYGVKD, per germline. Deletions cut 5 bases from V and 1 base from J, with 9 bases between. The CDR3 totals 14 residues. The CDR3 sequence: CAISPGKSNQPQHF. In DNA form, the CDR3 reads TGTGCCATCAGTCCAGGGAAGAGCAATCAGCCCCAGCATTTT.

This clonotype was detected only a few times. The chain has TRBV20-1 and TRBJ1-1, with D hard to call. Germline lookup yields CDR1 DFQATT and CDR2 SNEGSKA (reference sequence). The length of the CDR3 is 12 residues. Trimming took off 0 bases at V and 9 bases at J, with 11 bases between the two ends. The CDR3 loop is CSARDRITQAFF. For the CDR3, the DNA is TGCAGTGCTAGAGATCGGATTACTCAAGCTTTCTTT.

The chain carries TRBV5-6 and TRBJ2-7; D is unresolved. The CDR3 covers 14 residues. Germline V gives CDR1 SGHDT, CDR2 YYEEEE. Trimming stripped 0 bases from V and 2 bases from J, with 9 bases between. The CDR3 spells CASSLGVGAYEQYV. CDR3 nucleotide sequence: TGTGCCAGCAGCTTGGGGGTCGGCGCCTACGAGCAGTACGTC.

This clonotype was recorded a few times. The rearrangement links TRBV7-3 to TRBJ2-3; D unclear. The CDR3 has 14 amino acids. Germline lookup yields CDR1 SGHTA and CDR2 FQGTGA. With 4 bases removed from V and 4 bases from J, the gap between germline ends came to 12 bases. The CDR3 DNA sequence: TGTGCCAGCAGCTCTATGACTCCGCCAGATACGCAGTATTTT. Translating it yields CASSSMTPPDTQYF.

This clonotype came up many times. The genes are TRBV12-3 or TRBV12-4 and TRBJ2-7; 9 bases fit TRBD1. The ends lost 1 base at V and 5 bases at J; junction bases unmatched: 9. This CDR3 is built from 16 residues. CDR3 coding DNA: TGTGCCAGCAGTTTAGATGGTACAGGGGGCAACGACGAGCAGTACGTC. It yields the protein CASSLDGTGGNDEQYV.

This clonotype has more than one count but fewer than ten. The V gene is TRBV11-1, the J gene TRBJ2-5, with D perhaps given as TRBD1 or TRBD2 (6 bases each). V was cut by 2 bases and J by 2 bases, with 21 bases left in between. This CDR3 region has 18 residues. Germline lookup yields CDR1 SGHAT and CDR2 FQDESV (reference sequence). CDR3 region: CASSLWGALGSIQETQYF. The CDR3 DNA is TGTGCCAGCAGCTTATGGGGGGCGCTGGGGAGTATACAAGAGACCCAGTACTTC.

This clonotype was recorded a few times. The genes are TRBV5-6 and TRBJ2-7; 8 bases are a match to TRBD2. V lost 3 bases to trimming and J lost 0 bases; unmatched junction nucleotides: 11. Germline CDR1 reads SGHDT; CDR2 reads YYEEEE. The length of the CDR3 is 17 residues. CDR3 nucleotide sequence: TGTGCCAGCAGCTCCTCGGCGGGTAGCGGGACCTCCTACGAGCAGTACTTC. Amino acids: CASSSSAGSGTSYEQYF.

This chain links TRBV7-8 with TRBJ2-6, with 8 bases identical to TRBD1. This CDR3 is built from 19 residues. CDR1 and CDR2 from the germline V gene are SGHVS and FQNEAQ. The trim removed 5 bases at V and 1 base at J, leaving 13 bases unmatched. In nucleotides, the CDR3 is TGTGCCAGCAGCCCCACTGCGAGACAGGGGTTTTCTGGGGCCAACGTCCTGACTTTC. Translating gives CASSPTARQGFSGANVLTF.

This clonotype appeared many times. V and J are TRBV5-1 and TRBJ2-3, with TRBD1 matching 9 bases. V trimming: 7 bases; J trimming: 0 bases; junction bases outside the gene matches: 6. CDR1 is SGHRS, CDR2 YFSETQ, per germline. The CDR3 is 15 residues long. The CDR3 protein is CASGGDRDSTDTQYF. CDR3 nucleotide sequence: TGCGCCAGCGGGGGGGACAGGGACAGCACAGATACGCAGTATTTT. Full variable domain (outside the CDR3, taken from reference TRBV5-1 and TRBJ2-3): KAGVTQTPRYLIKTRGQQVTLSCSPISGHRSVSWYQQTPGQGLQFLFEYFSETQRNKGNFPGRFSGRQFSNSRSEMNVSTLELGDSALYLCASGGDRDSTDTQYFGPGTRLTVL.

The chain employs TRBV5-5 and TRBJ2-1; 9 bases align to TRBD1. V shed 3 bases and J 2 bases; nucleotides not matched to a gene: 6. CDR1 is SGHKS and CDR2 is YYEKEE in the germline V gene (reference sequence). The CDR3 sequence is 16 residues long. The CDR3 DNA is TGTGCCAGCAGCTATTACTGGACAGGGGCCTACAATGAGCAGTTCTTC. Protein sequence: CASSYYWTGAYNEQFF.

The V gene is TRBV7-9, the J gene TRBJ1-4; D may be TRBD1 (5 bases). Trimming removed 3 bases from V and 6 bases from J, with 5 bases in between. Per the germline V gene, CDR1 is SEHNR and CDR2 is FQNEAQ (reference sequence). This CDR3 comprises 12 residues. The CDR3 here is CASSLGDEKLFF. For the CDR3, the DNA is TGTGCCAGCAGCTTGGGGGATGAAAAACTGTTTTTT. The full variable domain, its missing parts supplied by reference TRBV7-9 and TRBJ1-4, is DTGVSQNPRHKITKRGQNVTFRCDPISEHNRLYWYRQTLGQGPEFLTYFQNEAQLEKSRLLSDRFSAERPKGSFSTLEIQRTEQGDSAMYLCASSLGDEKLFFGSGTQLSVL.

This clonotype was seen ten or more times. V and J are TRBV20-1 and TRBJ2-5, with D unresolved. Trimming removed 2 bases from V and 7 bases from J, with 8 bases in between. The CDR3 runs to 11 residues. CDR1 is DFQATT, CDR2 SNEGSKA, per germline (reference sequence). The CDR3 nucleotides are TGCAGTGCTAGACCTTGGGGGACCCAGTACTTC. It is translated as CSARPWGTQYF.

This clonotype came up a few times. This CDR3 is CASSPAGRAQTQYF. CDR3 nucleotides: TGTGCCAGCTCACCCGCGGGCAGGGCGCAGACCCAGTACTTC. This sequence joins TRBV18 and TRBJ2-5; D could derive from TRBD1 or TRBD2 (5 bases each). The CDR3 extends over 14 amino acids. V dropped 3 bases and J dropped 6 bases, with 14 bases sitting between them. Germline-derived CDR1 and CDR2 are KGHSH and LQKENI.

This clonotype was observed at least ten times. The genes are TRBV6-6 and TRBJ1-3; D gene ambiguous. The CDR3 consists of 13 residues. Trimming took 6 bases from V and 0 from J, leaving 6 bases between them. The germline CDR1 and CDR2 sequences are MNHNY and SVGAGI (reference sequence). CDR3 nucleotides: TGTGCCAGCAGCCCACGCTCTGGAAACACCATATATTTT. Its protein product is CASSPRSGNTIYF.

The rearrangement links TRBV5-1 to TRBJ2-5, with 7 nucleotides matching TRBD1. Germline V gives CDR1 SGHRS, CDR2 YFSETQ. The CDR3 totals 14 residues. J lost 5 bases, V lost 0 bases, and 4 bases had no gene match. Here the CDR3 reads CASSLDRGGETQYF. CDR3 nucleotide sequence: TGCGCCAGCAGCTTGGACAGGGGTGGGGAGACCCAGTACTTC.

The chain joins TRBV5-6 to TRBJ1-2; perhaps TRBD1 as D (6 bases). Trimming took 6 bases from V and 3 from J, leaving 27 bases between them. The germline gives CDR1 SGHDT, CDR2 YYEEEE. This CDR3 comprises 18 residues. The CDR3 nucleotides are TGTGCCAGCAACCAAAGAGGGACACGGAGTTGGAACTACTATGGCTACACCTTC. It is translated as CASNQRGTRSWNYYGYTF.

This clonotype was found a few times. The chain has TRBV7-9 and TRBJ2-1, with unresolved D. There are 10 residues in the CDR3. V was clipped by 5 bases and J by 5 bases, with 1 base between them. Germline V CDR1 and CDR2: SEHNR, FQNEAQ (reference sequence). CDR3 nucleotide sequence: TGTGCCAGCAGCGACAATGAGCAGTTCTTC. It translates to CASSDNEQFF.

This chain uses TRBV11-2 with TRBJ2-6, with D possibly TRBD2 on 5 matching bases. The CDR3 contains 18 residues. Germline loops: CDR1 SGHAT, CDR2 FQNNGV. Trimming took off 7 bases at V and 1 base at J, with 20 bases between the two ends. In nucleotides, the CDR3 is TGTGCCAGCACACGGCGGGCCGGGCTCATGTCTGGGGCCAACGTCCTGACTTTC. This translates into CASTRRAGLMSGANVLTF.

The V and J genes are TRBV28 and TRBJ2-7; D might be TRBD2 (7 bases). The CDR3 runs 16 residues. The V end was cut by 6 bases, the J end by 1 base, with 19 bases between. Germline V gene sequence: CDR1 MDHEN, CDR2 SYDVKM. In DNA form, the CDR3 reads TGTGCCAGCAGACCCGTGGGGGGGCTCGGTTCCTACGAGCAGTACGTC. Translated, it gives CASRPVGGLGSYEQYV.

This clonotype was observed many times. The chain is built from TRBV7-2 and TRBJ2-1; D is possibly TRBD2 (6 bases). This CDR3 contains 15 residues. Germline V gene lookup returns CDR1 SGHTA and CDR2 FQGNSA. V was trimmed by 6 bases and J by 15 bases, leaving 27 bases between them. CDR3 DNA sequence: TGTGCCAGCAGTCATATCCCGGGACTTGGGTCGAGGCGGTTCTTC. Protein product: CASSHIPGLGSRRFF. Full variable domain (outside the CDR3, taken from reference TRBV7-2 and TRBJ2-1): GAGVSQSPSNKVTEKGKDVELRCDPISGHTALYWYRQSLGQGLEFLIYFQGNSAPDKSGLPSDRFSAERTGGSVSTLTIQRTQQEDSAVYLCASSHIPGLGSRRFFGPGTRLTVL.

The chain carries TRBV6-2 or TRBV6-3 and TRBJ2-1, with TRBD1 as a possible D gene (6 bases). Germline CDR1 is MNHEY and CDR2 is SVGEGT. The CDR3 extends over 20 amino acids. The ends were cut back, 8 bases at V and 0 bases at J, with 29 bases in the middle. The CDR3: CASGRFPQGPTFGSYNEQFF. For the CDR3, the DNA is TGTGCCAGCGGACGGTTTCCACAGGGACCAACCTTCGGCTCCTACAATGAGCAGTTCTTC.

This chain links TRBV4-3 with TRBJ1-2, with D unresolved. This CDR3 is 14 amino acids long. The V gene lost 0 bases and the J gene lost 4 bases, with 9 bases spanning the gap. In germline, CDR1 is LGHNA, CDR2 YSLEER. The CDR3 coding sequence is TGCGCCAGCAGCCAAGATCGGGGTGGCTATGGCTACACCTTC. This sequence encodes CASSQDRGGYGYTF.

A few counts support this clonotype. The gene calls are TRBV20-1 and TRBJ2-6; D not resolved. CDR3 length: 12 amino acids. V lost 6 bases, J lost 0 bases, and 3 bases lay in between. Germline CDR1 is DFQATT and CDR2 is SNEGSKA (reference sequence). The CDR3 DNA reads TGCAGTGCCCGCTCTGGGGCCAACGTCCTGACTTTC. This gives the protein CSARSGANVLTF.

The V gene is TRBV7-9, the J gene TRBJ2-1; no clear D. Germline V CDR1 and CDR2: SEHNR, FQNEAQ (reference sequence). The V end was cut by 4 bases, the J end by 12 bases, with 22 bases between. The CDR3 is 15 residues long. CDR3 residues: CASSSSQYSRYGQFF. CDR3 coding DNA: TGTGCCAGCAGCTCAAGCCAATATAGCCGATATGGGCAGTTCTTC.